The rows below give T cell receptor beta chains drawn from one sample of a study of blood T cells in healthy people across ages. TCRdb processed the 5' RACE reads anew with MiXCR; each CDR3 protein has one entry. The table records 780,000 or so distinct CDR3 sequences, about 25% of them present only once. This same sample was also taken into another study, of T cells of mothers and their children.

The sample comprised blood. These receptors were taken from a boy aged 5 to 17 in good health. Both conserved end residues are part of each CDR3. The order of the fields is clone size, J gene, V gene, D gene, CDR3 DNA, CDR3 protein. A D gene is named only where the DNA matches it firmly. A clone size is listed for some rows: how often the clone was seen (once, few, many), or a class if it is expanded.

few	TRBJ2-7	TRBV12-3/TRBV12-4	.	TGTGCCAGCAGTTTCAGTAGGGGCGGAACCCACGAGCAGTACTTC	CASSFSRGGTHEQYF
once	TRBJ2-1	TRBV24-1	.	TGTGCCACCAGTGCTTCGGGAATCGGATACTACAATGAGCAGTTCTTC	CATSASGIGYYNEQFF
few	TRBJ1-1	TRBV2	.	TGTGCCAGTAACCTGGACAGCCGCACTGAAGCTTTCTTT	CASNLDSRTEAFF
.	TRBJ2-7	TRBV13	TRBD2	TGTGCCAGCAGCCCCGGGACTAGCGGGGACGAGCAGTACTTC	CASSPGTSGDEQYF
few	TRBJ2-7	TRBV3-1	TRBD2	TGTGCCAGCAGAGGGAGCGGGGGCCGTTTGGAGCAGTACTTC	CASRGSGGRLEQYF
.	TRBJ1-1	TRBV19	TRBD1	TGTGCCAGTACCGGGACAGGGGGCGGCGGCACTGAAGCTTTCTTT	CASTGTGGGGTEAFF
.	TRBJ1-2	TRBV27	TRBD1	TGTGCCAGCAGGGGGACAGGGGGCTACACCTTC	CASRGTGGYTF
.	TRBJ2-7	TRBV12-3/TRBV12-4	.	TGTGCCAGCAGTTTAGCGCCGCCCATGCAGTACTTC	CASSLAPPMQYF
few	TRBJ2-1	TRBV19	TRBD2	TGTGCCAGTAGTACTTTAGCGGGAGGGTATAACAATGAGCAGTTCTTC	CASSTLAGGYNNEQFF
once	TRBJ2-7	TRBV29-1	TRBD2	TGCAGCGTTCAACATTTAGCGGGGGCCGCCTACGAGCAGTACTTC	CSVQHLAGAAYEQYF
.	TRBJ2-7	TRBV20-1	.	TGCAGTGCTAGCCCTCCGCGGTCGAACTACGAGCAGTACTTC	CSASPPRSNYEQYF
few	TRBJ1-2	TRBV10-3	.	TGTGCCATCAGTGAGGGTAACTATGGCTACACCTTC	CAISEGNYGYTF
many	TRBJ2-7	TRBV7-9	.	TGTGCCAGCAGCCCGACAGGTGGCGAGCAGTACTTC	CASSPTGGEQYF
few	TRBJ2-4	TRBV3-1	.	TGTGCCAGCAGCCAAAGCTCCGGGGCCTCGGACTTC	CASSQSSGASDF
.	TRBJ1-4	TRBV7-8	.	TGTGCCAGCAGCCCCAGACAGGCCCTTAATGAAAAACTGTTTTTT	CASSPRQALNEKLFF
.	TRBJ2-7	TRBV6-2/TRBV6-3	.	TGTGCCAGCAGCCGCCCGGTTGGCCTGGGGTACTTC	CASSRPVGLGYF
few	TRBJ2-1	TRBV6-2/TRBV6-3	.	TGTGCCAGCAGTCACCCCCCCAGCATGGATGAGCAGTTCTTC	CASSHPPSMDEQFF
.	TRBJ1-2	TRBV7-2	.	TGTGCCAGCAGCTTAGTGGGGGTCGACTATGGCTACACCTTC	CASSLVGVDYGYTF
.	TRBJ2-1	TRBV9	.	TGTGCCAGCAGCGTCTCTGGGTGGTTTGGGAATGAGCAGTTCTTC	CASSVSGWFGNEQFF
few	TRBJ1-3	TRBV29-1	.	TGCAGCGTTGGAGACGGGGATACCATATATTTT	CSVGDGDTIYF
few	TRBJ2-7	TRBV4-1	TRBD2	TGCGCCAGCAGCCGGGAGGGTCCACAATCCTACGAGCAGTACTTC	CASSREGPQSYEQYF
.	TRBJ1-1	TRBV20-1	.	TGCAGTGCTAGAGTATCCGGGCCGTACACTGAAGCTTTCTTT	CSARVSGPYTEAFF
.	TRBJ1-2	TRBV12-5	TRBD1	TGTGCTAGTGGTTTGGAGACAGGGAGGCAGGTTAACTATGGCTACACCTTC	CASGLETGRQVNYGYTF
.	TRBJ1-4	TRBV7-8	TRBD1	TGTGCCAGCAGCTACCTGGACAGGGATATTAAAAAACTGTTTTTT	CASSYLDRDIKKLFF
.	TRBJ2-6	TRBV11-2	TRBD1	TGTACCAGCAGCCCAAGAGGACAGGGAGTTCGAGGGGCTGGGGCCAACGTCCTGACTTTC	CTSSPRGQGVRGAGANVLTF
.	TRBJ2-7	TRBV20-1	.	TGCAGTGCTAGAGATCTCACGGTGACCTACGAGCAGTACTTC	CSARDLTVTYEQYF
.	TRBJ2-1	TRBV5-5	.	TGTGCCAGCAGCTTTGAGAAGGCCAGGGCTGAGCAGTTCTTC	CASSFEKARAEQFF
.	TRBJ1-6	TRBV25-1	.	TGTGCCAGCAGAGACACGAGCTCCTATAATTCACCCCTCCACTTT	CASRDTSSYNSPLHF
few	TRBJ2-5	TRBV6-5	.	TGTGCCAGCAGTTACTCGAAGGCTAGCCCGGAGACCCAGTACTTC	CASSYSKASPETQYF
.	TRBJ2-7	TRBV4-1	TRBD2	TGCGCCAGCAGCCTGGGGGAGCGGGGCTACGAGCAGTACTTC	CASSLGERGYEQYF
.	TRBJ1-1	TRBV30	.	TGTGCCTGGAGAGAGGGAAGGGGGGGAACTGAAGCTTTCTTT	CAWREGRGGTEAFF
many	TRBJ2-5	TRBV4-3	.	TGCGCCAGCAGCCAAGATCTACAGACCCAGTACTTC	CASSQDLQTQYF
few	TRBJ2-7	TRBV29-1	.	TGCAGCGTAAGAGAGGGCGGGTACGAGCAGTACTTC	CSVREGGYEQYF
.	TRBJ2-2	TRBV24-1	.	TGTGCCACCAGTGACGCCGGGACGAACCCCGGGGAGCTGTTTTTT	CATSDAGTNPGELFF